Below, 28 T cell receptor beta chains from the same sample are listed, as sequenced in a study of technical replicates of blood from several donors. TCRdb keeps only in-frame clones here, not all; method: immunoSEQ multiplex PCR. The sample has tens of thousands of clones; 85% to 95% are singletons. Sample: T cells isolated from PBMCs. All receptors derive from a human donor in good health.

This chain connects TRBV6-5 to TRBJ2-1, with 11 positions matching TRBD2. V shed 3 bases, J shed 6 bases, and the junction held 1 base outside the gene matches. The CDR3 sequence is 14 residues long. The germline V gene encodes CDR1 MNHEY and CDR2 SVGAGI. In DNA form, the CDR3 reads TGTGCCAGCAGTTATGGGACTAGCGGCAATGAGCAGTTCTTC. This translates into CASSYGTSGNEQFF.

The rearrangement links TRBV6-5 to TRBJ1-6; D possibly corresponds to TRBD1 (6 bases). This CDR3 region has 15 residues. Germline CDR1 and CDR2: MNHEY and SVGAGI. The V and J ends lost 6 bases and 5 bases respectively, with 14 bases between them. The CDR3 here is CASSHGQRDNSPLHF. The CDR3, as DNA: TGTGCCAGCAGCCACGGACAGCGCGATAATTCACCCCTCCACTTT.

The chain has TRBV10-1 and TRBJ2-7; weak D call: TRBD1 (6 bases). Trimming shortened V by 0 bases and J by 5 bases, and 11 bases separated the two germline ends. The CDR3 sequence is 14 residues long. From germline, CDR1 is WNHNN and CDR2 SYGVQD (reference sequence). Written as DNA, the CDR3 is TGCGCCAGCAGTGAGTCCGGACAGACCAACGAGCAGTACTTC. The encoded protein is CASSESGQTNEQYF.

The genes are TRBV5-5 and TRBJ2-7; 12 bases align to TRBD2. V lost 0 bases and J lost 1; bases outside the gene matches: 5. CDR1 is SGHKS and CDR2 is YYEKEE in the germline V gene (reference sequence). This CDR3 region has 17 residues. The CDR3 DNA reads TGTGCCAGCAGCTTGGCCACTAGCGGGAGGTGGTCCTACGAGCAGTACTTC. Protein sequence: CASSLATSGRWSYEQYF.

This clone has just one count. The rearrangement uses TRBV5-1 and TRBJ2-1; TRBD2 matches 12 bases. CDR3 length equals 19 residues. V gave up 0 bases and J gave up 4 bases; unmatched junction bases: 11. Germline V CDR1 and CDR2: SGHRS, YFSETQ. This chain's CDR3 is CASSLEASGRGVGYNEQFF. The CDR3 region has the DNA TGCGCCAGCAGCTTGGAGGCTAGCGGGAGGGGTGTTGGTTACAATGAGCAGTTCTTC.

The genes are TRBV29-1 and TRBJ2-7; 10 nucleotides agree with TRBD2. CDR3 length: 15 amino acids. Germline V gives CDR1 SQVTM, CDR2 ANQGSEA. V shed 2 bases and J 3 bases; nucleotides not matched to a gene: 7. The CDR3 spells CSVEPLAGAFYEQYF. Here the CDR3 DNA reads TGCAGCGTTGAACCCCTAGCGGGGGCCTTCTACGAGCAGTACTTC.

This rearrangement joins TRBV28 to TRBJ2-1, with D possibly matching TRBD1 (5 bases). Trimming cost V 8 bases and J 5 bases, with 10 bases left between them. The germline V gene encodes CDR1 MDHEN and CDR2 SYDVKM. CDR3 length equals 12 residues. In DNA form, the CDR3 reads TGTGCCAGCGGGGCCGCAGACAATGAGCAGTTCTTC. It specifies CASGAADNEQFF.

The CDR3 coding sequence is TGCGCCAGCAGTGAGTCAGGGGGACTAGCGGGAGCAGATACGCAGTATTTT. Its translation: CASSESGGLAGADTQYF. V is TRBV10-1 and J is TRBJ2-3; 14 bases align to TRBD2. Trimming at V came to 0 bases and at J to 4 bases, leaving 3 bases not matched to a gene. Germline CDR1 reads WNHNN; CDR2 reads SYGVQD (reference sequence). This CDR3 comprises 17 residues.

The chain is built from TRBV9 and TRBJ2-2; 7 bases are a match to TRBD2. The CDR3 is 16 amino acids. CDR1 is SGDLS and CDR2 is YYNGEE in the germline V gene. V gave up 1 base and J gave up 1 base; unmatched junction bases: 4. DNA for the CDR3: TGTGCCAGCAGCGTAATGTCTAGCGGGAACACCGGGGAGCTGTTTTTT. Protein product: CASSVMSSGNTGELFF.

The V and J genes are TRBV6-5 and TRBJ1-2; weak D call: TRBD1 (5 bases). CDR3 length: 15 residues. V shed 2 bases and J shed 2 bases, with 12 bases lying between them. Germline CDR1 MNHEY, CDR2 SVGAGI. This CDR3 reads CASSYGGVPNYGYTF. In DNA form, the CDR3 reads TGTGCCAGCAGTTACGGGGGGGTTCCCAACTATGGCTACACCTTC.

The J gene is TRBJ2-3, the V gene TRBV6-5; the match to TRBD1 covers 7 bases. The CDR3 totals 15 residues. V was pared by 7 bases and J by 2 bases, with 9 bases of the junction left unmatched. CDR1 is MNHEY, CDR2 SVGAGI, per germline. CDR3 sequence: CASTGNRGYTDTQYF. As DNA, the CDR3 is TGTGCCAGCACGGGTAACAGGGGTTACACAGATACGCAGTATTTT.

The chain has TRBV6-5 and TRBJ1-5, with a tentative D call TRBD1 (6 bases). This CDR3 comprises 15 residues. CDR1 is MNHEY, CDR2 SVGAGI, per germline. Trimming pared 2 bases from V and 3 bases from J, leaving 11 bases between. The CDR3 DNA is TGTGCCAGCAGTTACGGGGGCGGTGACAATCAGCCCCAGCATTTT. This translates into CASSYGGGDNQPQHF.

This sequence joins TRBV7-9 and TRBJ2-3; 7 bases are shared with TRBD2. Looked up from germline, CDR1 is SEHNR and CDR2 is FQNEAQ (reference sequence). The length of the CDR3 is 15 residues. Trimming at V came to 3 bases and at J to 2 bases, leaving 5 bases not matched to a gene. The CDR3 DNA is TGTGCCAGCAGCTTCTCTAGCGGAAACACAGATACGCAGTATTTT. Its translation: CASSFSSGNTDTQYF.

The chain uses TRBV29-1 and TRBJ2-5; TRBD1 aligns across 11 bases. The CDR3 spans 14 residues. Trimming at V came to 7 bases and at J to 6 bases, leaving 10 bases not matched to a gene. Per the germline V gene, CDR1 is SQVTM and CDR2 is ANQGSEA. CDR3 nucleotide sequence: TGCAGCGATTGGACAGGGGGCGGTGGGAAGACCCAGTACTTC. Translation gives CSDWTGGGGKTQYF.

In DNA, the CDR3 is TGCGCCAGCAGCTTGGTGGCCGTGAACACTGAAGCTTTCTTT. As protein: CASSLVAVNTEAFF. The J gene is TRBJ1-1, the V gene TRBV5-1, with D unclear. The CDR3 contains 14 residues. V lost 0 bases and J 0 bases, leaving 6 bases between the germline ends. Germline CDR1 SGHRS, CDR2 YFSETQ.

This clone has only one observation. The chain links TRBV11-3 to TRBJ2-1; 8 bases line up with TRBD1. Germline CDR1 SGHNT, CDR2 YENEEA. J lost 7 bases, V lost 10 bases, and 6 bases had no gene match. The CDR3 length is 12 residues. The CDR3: CATRQGWNEQFF. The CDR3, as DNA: TGTGCCACTCGACAGGGGTGGAATGAGCAGTTCTTC.

The CDR3 reads CASSPVTPRETQYF. The DNA of the CDR3 is TGTGCCAGCTCACCAGTTACGCCTAGGGAGACCCAGTACTTC. The J gene is TRBJ2-5, the V gene TRBV18, with unresolved D. The CDR3 length is 14 residues. The germline V gene encodes CDR1 KGHSH and CDR2 LQKENI. The V gene lost 2 bases and the J gene lost 5 bases, with 12 bases spanning the gap. The entire variable domain, with the rest obtained from reference TRBV18 and TRBJ2-5, is as follows: NAGVMQNPRHLVRRRGQEARLRCSPMKGHSHVYWYRQLPEEGLKFMVYLQKENIIDESGMPKERFSAEFPKEGPSILRIQQVVRGDSAAYFCASSPVTPRETQYFGPGTRLLVL.

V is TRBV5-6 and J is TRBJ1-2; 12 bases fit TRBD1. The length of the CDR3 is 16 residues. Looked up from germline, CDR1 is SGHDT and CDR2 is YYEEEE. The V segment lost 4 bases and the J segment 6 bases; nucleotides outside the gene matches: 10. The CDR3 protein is CASSRIGTGGRDGYTF. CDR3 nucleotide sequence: TGTGCCAGCAGCCGGATCGGGACAGGGGGCAGGGATGGCTACACCTTC.

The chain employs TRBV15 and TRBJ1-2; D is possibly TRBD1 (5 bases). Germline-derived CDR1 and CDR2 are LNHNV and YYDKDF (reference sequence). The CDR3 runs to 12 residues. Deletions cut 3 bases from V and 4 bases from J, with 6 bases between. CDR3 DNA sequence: TGTGCCACCAGCAGGCAGGGCTATGGCTACACCTTC. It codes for CATSRQGYGYTF.

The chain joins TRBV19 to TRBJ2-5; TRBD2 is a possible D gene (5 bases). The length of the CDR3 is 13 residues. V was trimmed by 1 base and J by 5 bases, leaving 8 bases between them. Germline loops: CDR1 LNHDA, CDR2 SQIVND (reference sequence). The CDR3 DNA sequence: TGTGCCAGTAGTATAGGACTACTGGAGACCCAGTACTTC. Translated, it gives CASSIGLLETQYF.

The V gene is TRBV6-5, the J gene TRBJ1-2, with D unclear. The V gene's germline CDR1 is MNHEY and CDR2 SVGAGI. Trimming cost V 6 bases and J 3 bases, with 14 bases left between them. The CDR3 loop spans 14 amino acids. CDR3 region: CASSRGYRDYGYTF. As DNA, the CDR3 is TGTGCCAGCAGCCGAGGGTATCGGGACTATGGCTACACCTTC.

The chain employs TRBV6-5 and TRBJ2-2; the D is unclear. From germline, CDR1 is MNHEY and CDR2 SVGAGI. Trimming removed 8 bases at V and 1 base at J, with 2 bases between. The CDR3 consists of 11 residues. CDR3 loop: CASRNTGELFF. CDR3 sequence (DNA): TGTGCCAGCCGGAACACCGGGGAGCTGTTTTTT.

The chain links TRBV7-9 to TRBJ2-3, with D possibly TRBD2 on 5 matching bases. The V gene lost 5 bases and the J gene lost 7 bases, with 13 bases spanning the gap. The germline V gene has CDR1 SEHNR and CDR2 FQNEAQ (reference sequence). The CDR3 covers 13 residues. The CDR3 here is CASSPVGVHTQYF. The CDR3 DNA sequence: TGTGCCAGCAGCCCAGTCGGGGTCCATACGCAGTATTTT.

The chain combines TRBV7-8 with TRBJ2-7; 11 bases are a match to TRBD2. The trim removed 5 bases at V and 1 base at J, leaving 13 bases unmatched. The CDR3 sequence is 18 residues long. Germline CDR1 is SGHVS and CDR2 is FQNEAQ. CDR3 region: CASSIGTSGNLLSYEQYF. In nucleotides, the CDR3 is TGTGCCAGCAGCATCGGGACTAGCGGCAATCTATTATCCTACGAGCAGTACTTC.

The CDR3 loop is CASSPLPGQGSYEQYF. In DNA form, the CDR3 reads TGTGCCAGCTCACCACTACCGGGACAGGGCTCCTACGAGCAGTACTTC. This chain uses TRBV18 with TRBJ2-7, with 9 bases lining up with TRBD1. Germline V gene data show CDR1 as KGHSH and CDR2 as LQKENI. After removal of 1 base from V and 0 bases from J, the junction contained 4 bases not matched to a gene. This CDR3 has 16 amino acids.

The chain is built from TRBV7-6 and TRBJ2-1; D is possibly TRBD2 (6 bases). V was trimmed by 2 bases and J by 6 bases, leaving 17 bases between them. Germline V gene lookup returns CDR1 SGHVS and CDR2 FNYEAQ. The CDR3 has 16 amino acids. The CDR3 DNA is TGTGCCAGCAGCTTACCACCGCGGGACGTTTTCAATGAGCAGTTCTTC. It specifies CASSLPPRDVFNEQFF. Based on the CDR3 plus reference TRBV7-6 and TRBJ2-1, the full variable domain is GAGVSQSPRYKVTKRGQDVALRCDPISGHVSLYWYRQALGQGPEFLTYFNYEAQQDKSGLPNDRFSAERPEGSISTLTIQRTEQRDSAMYRCASSLPPRDVFNEQFFGPGTRLTVL.

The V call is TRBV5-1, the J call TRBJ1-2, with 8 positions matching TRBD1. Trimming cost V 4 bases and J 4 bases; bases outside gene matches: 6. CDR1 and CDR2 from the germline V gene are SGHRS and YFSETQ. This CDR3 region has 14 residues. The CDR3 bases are TGCGCCAGCAGCACACAGGGGGGAGGCTATGGCTACACCTTC. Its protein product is CASSTQGGGYGYTF. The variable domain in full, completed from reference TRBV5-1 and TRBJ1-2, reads KAGVTQTPRYLIKTRGQQVTLSCSPISGHRSVSWYQQTPGQGLQFLFEYFSETQRNKGNFPGRFSGRQFSNSRSEMNVSTLELGDSALYLCASSTQGGGYGYTFGSGTRLTVV.

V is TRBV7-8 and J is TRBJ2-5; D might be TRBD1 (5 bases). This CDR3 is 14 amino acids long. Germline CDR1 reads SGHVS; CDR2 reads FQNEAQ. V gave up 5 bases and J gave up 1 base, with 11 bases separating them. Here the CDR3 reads CASSTRQLQETQYF. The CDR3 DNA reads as TGTGCCAGCAGCACCCGACAGCTCCAAGAGACCCAGTACTTC. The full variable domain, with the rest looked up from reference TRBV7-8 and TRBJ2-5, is GAGVSQSPRYKVAKRGQDVALRCDPISGHVSLFWYQQALGQGPEFLTYFQNEAQLDKSGLPSDRFFAERPEGSVSTLKIQRTQQEDSAVYLCASSTRQLQETQYFGPGTRLLVL.